Listed here are 17 T cell receptor beta chains from one sample, sequenced in a study of graft-versus-host responses after intestinal transplantation. Data came from immunoSEQ multiplex PCR; TCRdb stores just in-frame clones and leaves some out. This table holds tens of thousands of clones, 70% to 90% found once. The specimen comprised PBMCs, sampled 26 days after transplant. The receptors were sampled from a human patient who received an intestinal transplant, so some T cells may come from the graft donor.

V gene TRBV6-1 combines with J gene TRBJ2-3; 12 nucleotides align to TRBD2. Unmatched junction bases numbered 2, after V lost 3 bases and J lost 1 base. This CDR3 contains 16 residues. The germline CDR1 and CDR2 sequences are MNHNS and SASEGT. The CDR3 region is CASSERTSGGTDTQYF. The CDR3 DNA is TGTGCCAGCAGTGAGAGGACTAGCGGGGGCACAGATACGCAGTATTTT.

The rearrangement uses TRBV11-2 and TRBJ2-5, with a possible D match to TRBD1 (5 bases). Trimming took off 1 base at V and 1 base at J, with 10 bases between the two ends. Germline loops: CDR1 SGHAT, CDR2 FQNNGV. The CDR3 runs to 15 residues. CDR3 coding DNA: TGTGCCAGCAGCTTAGGTGACAGATTCCAAGAGACCCAGTACTTC. Translated, it gives CASSLGDRFQETQYF. Full variable domain (remainder filled in from reference TRBV11-2 and TRBJ2-5): EAGVAQSPRYKIIEKRQSVAFWCNPISGHATLYWYQQILGQGPKLLIQFQNNGVVDDSQLPKDRFSAERLKGVDSTLKIQPAKLEDSAVYLCASSLGDRFQETQYFGPGTRLLVL.

V is TRBV2 and J is TRBJ2-2; 9 bases line up with TRBD2. Germline values: CDR1 SNHLY, CDR2 FYNNEI. The CDR3 has 16 amino acids. The trim removed 3 bases at V and 5 bases at J, leaving 7 bases unmatched. DNA for the CDR3: TGTGCCAGCAGTGACGAGCGGGGGGCAATTACCGGGGAGCTGTTTTTT. Residues: CASSDERGAITGELFF.

The chain carries TRBV7-8 and TRBJ2-7; D might be TRBD1 (6 bases). Germline V lookup: CDR1 SGHVS, CDR2 FQNEAQ. Trimming removed 0 bases at V and 3 bases at J, with 9 bases between. There are 14 residues in the CDR3. CDR3 DNA: TGTGCCAGCAGCTTAGCTAAGACAGGCTACGAGCAGTACTTC. It yields the protein CASSLAKTGYEQYF. Filled out from reference TRBV7-8 and TRBJ2-7, the complete variable domain reads GAGVSQSPRYKVAKRGQDVALRCDPISGHVSLFWYQQALGQGPEFLTYFQNEAQLDKSGLPSDRFFAERPEGSVSTLKIQRTQQEDSAVYLCASSLAKTGYEQYFGPGTRLTVT.

V is TRBV4-2 and J is TRBJ1-5, with D unclear. The CDR3 spans 14 residues. V gave up 0 bases and J gave up 7 bases, with 10 bases separating them. Germline CDR1 and CDR2: LGHNA and YNFKEQ. The CDR3 sequence is CASSQERGLQPQHF. Written as DNA, the CDR3 is TGTGCCAGCAGCCAAGAGCGGGGTCTCCAGCCCCAGCATTTT.

This sequence joins TRBV7-9 and TRBJ1-4, with D perhaps matching TRBD1 (5 bases). V lost 5 bases, J lost 7 bases, and 14 bases lay in between. The CDR3 extends over 14 amino acids. Germline-derived CDR1 and CDR2 are SEHNR and FQNEAQ (reference sequence). The CDR3 region has the DNA TGTGCCAGCAGCCCGCCGACGGGACTTGAAAAACTGTTTTTT. Translated, it gives CASSPPTGLEKLFF.

The CDR3 coding sequence is TGTGCCAGCAGCCCGGTTTTGGGCAGGGCGAACACCGGGGAGCTGTTTTTT. As protein: CASSPVLGRANTGELFF. The rearrangement uses TRBV7-9 and TRBJ2-2; D is possibly TRBD1 (5 bases). CDR1 SEHNR and CDR2 FQNEAQ come from the germline V gene (reference sequence). Trimming removed 5 bases from V and 0 bases from J, with 16 bases in between. The CDR3 extends over 17 amino acids. Based on the CDR3 plus reference TRBV7-9 and TRBJ2-2, the full variable domain is DTGVSQNPRHKITKRGQNVTFRCDPISEHNRLYWYRQTLGQGPEFLTYFQNEAQLEKSRLLSDRFSAERPKGSFSTLEIQRTEQGDSAMYLCASSPVLGRANTGELFFGEGSRLTVL.

V usage is TRBV21-1 and J usage is TRBJ2-7; TRBD2, the D gene given by the table, was not confirmed from the DNA. TRBV21-1 counts as a pseudogene. This CDR3 region has 15 residues. In nucleotides, the CDR3 is TGTGCCAGCAGCAAAGCGCTGGGGTCTGACTACGAGCAGTACGTC. It yields the protein CASSKALGSDYEQYV.

This chain joins TRBV4-1 and TRBJ1-4; 7 nucleotides line up with TRBD1. CDR1 and CDR2 (germline): MGHRA, YSYEKL. Trimming removed 2 bases from V and 2 bases from J; junction bases left unmatched: 8. CDR3 length: 17 amino acids. Here the CDR3 reads CASSQPKEGQTNEKLFF. The DNA of the CDR3 is TGCGCCAGCAGCCAACCCAAGGAGGGACAGACTAATGAAAAACTGTTTTTT.

The chain employs TRBV25-1 and TRBJ2-5; D is unresolved. This CDR3 region has 13 residues. V was pared by 3 bases and J by 4 bases, with 9 bases between. CDR1 is MGHDK, CDR2 SYGVNS, per germline. The CDR3 is CASSDGLGETQYF. The CDR3 coding sequence is TGTGCCAGCAGTGATGGGCTCGGAGAGACCCAGTACTTC.

The chain couples TRBV19 to TRBJ1-5; TRBD1 might be the D (6 bases). The CDR3 sequence is 18 residues long. The V gene's germline CDR1 is LNHDA and CDR2 SQIVND (reference sequence). The germline V and J ends were trimmed by 6 bases and 9 bases, with 30 bases remaining between them. The CDR3 nucleotides are TGTGCCAGTAGCGATTCAAGCCCTAGCGGGGGCCTTCCGGGGCCCCAGCATTTT. It encodes CASSDSSPSGGLPGPQHF.

This clone was recorded only once. The gene calls are TRBV9 and TRBJ1-2; no clear D. The CDR3 spans 16 residues. V was pared by 0 bases and J by 0 bases, with 12 bases between. Germline V gene lookup returns CDR1 SGDLS and CDR2 YYNGEE. CDR3 protein: CASSVAPRTTNYGYTF. CDR3 nucleotide sequence: TGTGCCAGCAGCGTAGCTCCCAGGACTACTAACTATGGCTACACCTTC.

CDR3 nucleotide sequence: TGTGCCAGCAGCTTGGGTGAGGGGGCGTGGGATACGCAGTATTTT. The encoded protein is CASSLGEGAWDTQYF. The J gene is TRBJ2-3, the V gene TRBV5-8, with TRBD1 identical over 7 bases. There are 15 residues in the CDR3. The ends lost 0 bases at V and 6 bases at J; junction bases unmatched: 7. Germline V lookup: CDR1 SGHTS, CDR2 YDEGEE.

The rearrangement joins TRBV7-6 to TRBJ2-6; TRBD2 agrees at 9 bases. The CDR3 has 19 amino acids. CDR1 is SGHVS and CDR2 is FNYEAQ in the germline V gene. V shed 2 bases, J shed 0 bases, and the junction held 8 bases outside the gene matches. The CDR3 region is CASSLNIAGANSGANVLTF. The CDR3 region has the DNA TGTGCCAGCAGCTTAAATATAGCGGGGGCTAACTCTGGGGCCAACGTCCTGACTTTC.

The rearrangement joins TRBV27 to TRBJ2-1, with TRBD2 matching 7 bases. Per germline, CDR1 MNHEY and CDR2 SMNVEV (reference sequence). The trim removed 6 bases at V and 0 bases at J, leaving 2 bases unmatched. The length of the CDR3 is 14 residues. The CDR3 reads CASSGEGSYNEQFF. The CDR3 DNA reads TGTGCCAGCAGCGGGGAGGGCTCCTACAATGAGCAGTTCTTC.

CDR3 bases: TGTGCCAGCAGTTACTTAGGGGCAGGGAACGAGCAGTACGTC. Its translation is CASSYLGAGNEQYV. V gene TRBV6-6 combines with J gene TRBJ2-7; the D gene is possibly TRBD1 (5 bases). V gave up 1 base and J gave up 5 bases, with 12 bases separating them. Per germline, CDR1 MNHNY and CDR2 SVGAGI (reference sequence). This CDR3 is 14 amino acids long.

This sequence joins TRBV5-6 and TRBJ2-7; D not certain. Germline CDR1 and CDR2: SGHDT and YYEEEE. This CDR3 contains 13 residues. The V end lost 0 bases, the J end lost 5 bases, and 9 bases lay between the germline ends. The CDR3 bases are TGTGCCAGCAGCTTGGAGAGCCGTCACGAGCAGTACTTC. Amino acids: CASSLESRHEQYF.